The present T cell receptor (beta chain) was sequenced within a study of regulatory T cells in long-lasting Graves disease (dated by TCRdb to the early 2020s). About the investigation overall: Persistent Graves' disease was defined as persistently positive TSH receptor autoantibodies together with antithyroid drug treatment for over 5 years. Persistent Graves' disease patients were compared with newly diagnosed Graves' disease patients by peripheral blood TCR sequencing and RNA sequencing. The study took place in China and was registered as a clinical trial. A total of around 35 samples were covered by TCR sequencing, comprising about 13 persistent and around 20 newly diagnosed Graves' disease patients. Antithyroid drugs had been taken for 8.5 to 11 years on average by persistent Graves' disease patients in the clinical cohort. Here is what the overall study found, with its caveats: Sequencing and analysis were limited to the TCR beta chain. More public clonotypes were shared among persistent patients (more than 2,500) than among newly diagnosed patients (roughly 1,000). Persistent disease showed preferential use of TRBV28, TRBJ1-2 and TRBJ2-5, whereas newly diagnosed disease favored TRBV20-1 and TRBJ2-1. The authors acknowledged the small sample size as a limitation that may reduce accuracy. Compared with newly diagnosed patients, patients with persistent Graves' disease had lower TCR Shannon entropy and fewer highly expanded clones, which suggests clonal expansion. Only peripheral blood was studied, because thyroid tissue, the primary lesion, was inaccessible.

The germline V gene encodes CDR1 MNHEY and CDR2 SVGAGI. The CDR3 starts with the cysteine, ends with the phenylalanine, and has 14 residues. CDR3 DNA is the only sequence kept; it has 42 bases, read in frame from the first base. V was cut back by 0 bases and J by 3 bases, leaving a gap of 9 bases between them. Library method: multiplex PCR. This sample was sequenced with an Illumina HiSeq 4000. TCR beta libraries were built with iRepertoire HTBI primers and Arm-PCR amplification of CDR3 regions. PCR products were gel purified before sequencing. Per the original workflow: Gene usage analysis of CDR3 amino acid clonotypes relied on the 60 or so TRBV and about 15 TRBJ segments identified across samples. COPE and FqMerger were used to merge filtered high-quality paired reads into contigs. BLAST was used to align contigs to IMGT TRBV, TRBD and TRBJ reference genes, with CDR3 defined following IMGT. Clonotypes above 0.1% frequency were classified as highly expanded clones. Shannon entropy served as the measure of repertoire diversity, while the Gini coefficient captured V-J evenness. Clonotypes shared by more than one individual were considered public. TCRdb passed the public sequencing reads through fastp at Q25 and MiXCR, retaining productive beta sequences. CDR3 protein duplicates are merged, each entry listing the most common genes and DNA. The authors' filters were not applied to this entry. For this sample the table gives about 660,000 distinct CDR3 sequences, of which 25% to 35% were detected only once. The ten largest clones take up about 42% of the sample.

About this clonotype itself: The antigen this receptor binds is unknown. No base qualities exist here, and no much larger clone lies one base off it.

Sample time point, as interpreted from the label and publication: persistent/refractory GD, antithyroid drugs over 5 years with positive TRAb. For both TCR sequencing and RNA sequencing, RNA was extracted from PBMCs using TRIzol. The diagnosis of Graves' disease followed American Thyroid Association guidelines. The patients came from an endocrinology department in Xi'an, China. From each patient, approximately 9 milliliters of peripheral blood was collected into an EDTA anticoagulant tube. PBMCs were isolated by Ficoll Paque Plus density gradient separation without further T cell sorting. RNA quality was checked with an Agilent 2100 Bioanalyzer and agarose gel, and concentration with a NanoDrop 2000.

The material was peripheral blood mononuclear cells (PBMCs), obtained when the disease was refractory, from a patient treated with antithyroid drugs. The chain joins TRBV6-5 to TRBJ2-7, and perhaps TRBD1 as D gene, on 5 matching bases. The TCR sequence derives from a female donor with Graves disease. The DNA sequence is TGTGCCAGCAGTTACTCGGGCCAGGGCTACGAGCAGTACTTC. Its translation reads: CASSYSGQGYEQYF.